Given below is one T cell receptor (beta chain) in context. Its antigen is not identified. These data are taken from a study of glioma-infiltrating T cells. Whole-study findings and limits: Above-expected tissue-blood divergence occurred in all gliomas, most in low-grade ones.

Amplification of TCR alpha and beta CDR3 regions from RNA used iRepertoire nested multiplex PCR. Tissue mRNA or PBMC total RNA, about 90-450 ng, went into one-step reverse transcription and amplification. TCRdb passed the multiplex PCR reads through MiXCR, listing each CDR3 protein once. The data contain about 180,000 distinct CDR3 sequences, more than 35% of them seen just once; the ten biggest clones take up under 6.5%. Trimming at V came to 3 bases and at J to 7 bases, leaving 11 bases not matched to a gene. CDR1 is LGHDT and CDR2 is YNNKEL in the germline V gene (reference sequence). CDR3 length: 17 amino acids.

This chain links TRBV3-1 with TRBJ1-5; TRBD1 aligns across 11 bases. The receptor comes from a human donor with low-grade glioma or glioblastoma, undergoing nonglioma brain surgery, or in good health (not recorded which). The sample taken for sequencing was glioma tissue, nonneoplastic brain tissue, or PBMCs (not recorded which). Here the CDR3 DNA reads TGTGCCAGCAGCCAGAGGACAGGGGGCGTAGGGCGACAGCCCCAGCATTTT. It codes for CASSQRTGGVGRQPQHF.